This T cell receptor beta chain was recorded in a study of shared clonotypes between healthy human individuals. Regarding this clone: The antigen remains undetermined.

Libraries were prepared by immunoSEQ multiplex PCR; TCRdb keeps only in-frame clonotypes and omits some of them. The sample yields about 2,100,000 clones, 85% to 95% seen once. Study-wide findings and caveats: As a rule, naive subsets had a larger estimated richness than memory subsets.

From germline, CDR1 is SGHAT and CDR2 FQNNGV. The CDR3 is 15 residues long. J lost 5 bases, V lost 0 bases, and 6 bases had no gene match. Selected positively for CCR7 and CD45RO-negative, naive CD8 cells excluded terminally differentiated effector memory CD45RA+ cells. J is TRBJ2-5 and V is TRBV11-2, with 7 bases that match TRBD2. Sequencing used naive CD8+ T cells from PBMCs. This TCR was sampled from a man aged 18 to 30 in good health. Some clones in this sample may be carry-over from other donors' samples. The CDR3 DNA reads as TGTGCCAGCAGCTTAGATAGGGTCGGGGGGGAGACCCAGTACTTC. It translates to CASSLDRVGGETQYF.